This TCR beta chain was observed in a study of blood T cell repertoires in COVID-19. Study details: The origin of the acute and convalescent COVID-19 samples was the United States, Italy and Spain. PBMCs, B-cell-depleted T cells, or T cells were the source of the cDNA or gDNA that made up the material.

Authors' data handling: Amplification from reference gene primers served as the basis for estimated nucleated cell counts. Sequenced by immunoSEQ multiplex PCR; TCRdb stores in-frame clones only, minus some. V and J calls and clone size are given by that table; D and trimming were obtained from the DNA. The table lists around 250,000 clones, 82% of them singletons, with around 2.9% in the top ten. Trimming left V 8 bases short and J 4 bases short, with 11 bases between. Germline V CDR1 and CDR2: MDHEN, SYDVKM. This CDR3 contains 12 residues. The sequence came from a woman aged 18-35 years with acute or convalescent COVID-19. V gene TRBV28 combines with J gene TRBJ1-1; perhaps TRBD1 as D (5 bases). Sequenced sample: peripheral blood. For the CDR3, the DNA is TGTGCCAGCCTGATGGGGGGCACTGAAGCTTTCTTT. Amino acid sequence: CASLMGGTEAFF.